This T cell receptor beta chain was found in a study of vaccination and CD4 T cells after COVID-19 (dated by TCRdb to the early 2020s). With respect to the entire study: SARS-CoV-2 positivity had been established in the convalescent patients by nasal swab PCR, and mild disease was recorded in several of these patients and severe disease in one. As controls, cultures received a CEFX viral epitope pool (the positive control), an HIV-1 Nef peptide pool (the negative control), or no peptide at all. In approximately eleven COVID-19 convalescent patients and a few infection-naive healthy vaccine recipients, the spike-specific CD4+ TCR repertoire before mRNA vaccination was compared with the repertoire after mRNA vaccination. Post-COVID blood samples from convalescent patients were collected a median of approximately 100 days after diagnosis, with a range of about 35 to 161 days. The convalescent cohort comprised six males and four females, including two Hispanic individuals, seven Caucasians, two Asians and one multiracial person. Participants got two doses of the Pfizer-BioNTech BNT162b2 vaccine (n=8) or two doses of the Moderna mRNA-1273 vaccine (n=2). Post-vaccine blood samples were collected a median of about 66 days after the second vaccine dose, ranging from about 14 to 241 days. Culture stimuli were overlapping spike peptide pools from SARS-CoV-2 and from the common cold coronaviruses HCoV-NL63, HCoV-OC43 and HCoV-229E.

Study-level results and caveats: In convalescent patients, nearly all vaccine-specific clones (304 of 307) were found to be mono-reactive for SARS-CoV-2 spike rather than cross-reactive with common cold coronaviruses. Although the median number of SARS-CoV-2-reactive clonotypes went up from around 20 after infection to some 38 after vaccination, the increase was not significant. The study included relatively few convalescent patients and did not analyze early timepoints after natural infection. In convalescent patients, a median roughly 85% of post-vaccine SARS-CoV-2-reactive clones were detected only after vaccination, suggesting vaccine-specific priming.

In the germline V gene (reference sequence), CDR1 corresponds to LNHNV and CDR2 to YYDKDF. From its cysteine to its phenylalanine, the CDR3 spans 15 amino acids. Left in the record is the CDR3 DNA by itself, 45 bases read in frame from the first base. Relative to germline, V is 1 base shorter and J is 1 base shorter, with 10 bases between their ends. The treatment or condition label for this specimen denotes: roughly ten-day PBMC culture with coronavirus spike peptide pools or control peptides (ViraFEST assay). The study used the ViraFEST assay, which expanded antigen-specific T cells with peptide pools and then identified expanded clonotypes by TCR sequencing. The convalescent patients' positive SARS-CoV-2 PCR tests fell between March and December 2020, which was before the Alpha, Beta and Delta variants emerged in the United States. Each well held two million PBMCs cultured with roughly 10 ug/ml peptide pools in IMDM containing roughly 4.7% human AB serum and 10 IU/ml IL-2. On days 3 and 7, half of the culture medium was replaced with fresh IL-2-containing medium. After around 10 days of culture, CD4+ T cells were isolated by negative selection using the EasySep CD4+ T cell isolation kit. Ficoll-Paque Plus gradient centrifugation was used to isolate PBMCs from whole blood, and the isolated PBMCs were then either used fresh or cryopreserved at -140C. Each culture condition was generally run in triplicate wells.

Turning to this clonotype: There is no known antigen for this receptor. Base quality data are lacking; no much larger clone is found one base away.

Library generation was performed with PCR. TCR sequencing of DNA from cultured CD4+ T cells used the Oncomine TCR Beta short-read assay at the Johns Hopkins FTIC core. The QIAamp micro DNA kit was used to extract genomic DNA from the cultured CD4+ T cells. Oncomine TCR Beta libraries from cultured CD4+ T cells were pooled with unique dual indexes and sequenced on an Illumina iSeq 100. On the study's bioinformatics: Non-productive sequences were filtered out, and CDR3s that did not start with C, did not end with F or W, or were shorter than 7 amino acids were discarded. Antigen-specific clonotypes were identified using the MANAFEST web application through comparison of peptide-stimulated wells with reference and other culture wells. Positive clones required FDR below 0.05, an odds ratio above 5, and productive frequency above 0.1% in at least two of three replicate wells. A clonotype was classed as cross-reactive if the clonotype showed significant expansion both in SARS-CoV-2 spike wells and in at least one common cold coronavirus spike condition. Similarity between CDR3 sequences was evaluated in R version 3.6.1 using Levenshtein distances (stringdist) and unrooted phylogenetic trees (ape). TCRdb reprocessing: public reads trimmed at Q25 with fastp, clones called with MiXCR, in-frame beta chains kept. Each CDR3 protein gets just one entry, which takes the most common genes and DNA from the rows behind it. The V and J calls were not made by the authors but by TCRdb's processing. The sample table lists around 19,000 distinct CDR3 sequences, approximately 57% of them with a count of one. The top ten clonotypes cover 8% to 9% of the sample.

This specimen consisted of CD4+ T cells from blood, cultured in vitro, obtained after SARS-CoV-2 vaccination. This clonotype was sampled from a human donor who had recovered from COVID-19. Recombination connected TRBV15 to TRBJ1-2; a confident D gene designation cannot be given. The CDR3 reads as follows: CATSRGGNFNYGYTF. The sequenced DNA is TGTGCCACCAGCAGAGGAGGCAATTTTAACTATGGCTACACCTTC.